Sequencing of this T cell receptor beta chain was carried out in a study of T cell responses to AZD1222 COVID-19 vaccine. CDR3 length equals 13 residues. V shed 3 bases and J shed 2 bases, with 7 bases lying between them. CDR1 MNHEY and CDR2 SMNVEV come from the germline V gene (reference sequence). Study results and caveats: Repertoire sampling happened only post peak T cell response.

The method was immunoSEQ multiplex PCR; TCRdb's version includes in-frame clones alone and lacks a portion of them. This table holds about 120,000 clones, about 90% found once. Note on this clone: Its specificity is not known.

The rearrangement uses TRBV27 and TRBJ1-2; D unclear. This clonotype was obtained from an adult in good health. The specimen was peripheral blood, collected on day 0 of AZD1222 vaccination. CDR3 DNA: TGTGCCAGCAGTTTCGATCTCAACTATGGCTACACCTTC. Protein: CASSFDLNYGYTF.